The 9 T cell receptor beta chains listed next were all sequenced from one sample in a study of T cell repertoires in cytomegalovirus infection. These receptors are not linked to any known antigen. TCRdb passed the reads through MiXCR, listing each CDR3 protein once. The table shows 450,000 to 600,000 distinct CDR3 sequences, with 30% to 40% occurring only once. Material: cultured PBMCs, obtained from culture after CMV antigen stimulation. The receptors shown here come from a human donor in good health (CMV status not recorded). Some clones in this sample may be carry-over from other donors' samples.

The CDR3 DNA follows: TGTGCCAGCAGACAGGGACTAGCGGGAGGGCGTAATGAGCAGTTCTTC. Its translation is CASRQGLAGGRNEQFF. J is TRBJ2-1 and V is TRBV5-4; TRBD2 aligns across 16 bases. CDR3 length: 16 residues. The germline gives CDR1 SGHNT, CDR2 YYREEE (reference sequence). Germline trimming cut 5 bases from V and 7 bases from J; bases unmatched to any gene: 6.

The chain uses TRBV4-3 and TRBJ1-6, with D unclear. There are 14 residues in the CDR3. Looked up from germline, CDR1 is LGHNA and CDR2 is YSLEER. V lost 3 bases to trimming and J lost 9 bases, with 12 bases between them. CDR3 amino acids: CASSQAVLGSPLHF. Written as DNA, the CDR3 is TGCGCCAGCAGCCAGGCGGTCTTAGGTTCACCCCTCCACTTT.

J is TRBJ2-3 and V is TRBV12-3 or TRBV12-4, with D unresolved. Deletions cut 2 bases from V and 2 bases from J, with 5 bases between. This CDR3 is 13 amino acids long. The DNA of the CDR3 is TGTGCCAGCAGTTTATTGTACACAGATACGCAGTATTTT. Translating it yields CASSLLYTDTQYF.

The chain is built from TRBV10-3 and TRBJ1-5; 7 nucleotides line up with TRBD1. Germline lookup yields CDR1 ENHRY and CDR2 SYGVKD. Trimming took 6 bases from V and 2 from J; bases not matched to a gene: 7. The CDR3 is 15 amino acids. The CDR3 DNA reads as TGTGCCATCAGCCGAGACAGGGACGGCAATCAGCCCCAGCATTTT. It specifies CAISRDRDGNQPQHF.

This sequence joins TRBV7-6 and TRBJ2-5; 14 bases are shared with TRBD2. The CDR3 sequence is 14 residues long. V trimming: 11 bases; J trimming: 7 bases; junction bases outside the gene matches: 9. Germline CDR1 is SGHVS and CDR2 is FNYEAQ. CDR3 protein: CAVATGLAGGTQYF. Written as DNA, the CDR3 is TGTGCCGTCGCGACTGGACTAGCGGGAGGGACCCAGTACTTC.

The table lists this clonotype with a few counts. V gene TRBV7-2 combines with J gene TRBJ2-5, with a weak D call TRBD1 (5 bases). Germline CDR1 and CDR2: SGHTA and FQGNSA. The CDR3 runs 14 residues. V was cut by 3 bases and J by 4 bases, with 12 bases left in between. The CDR3: CASSLGRQIETQYF. Written as DNA, the CDR3 is TGTGCCAGCAGCTTGGGCCGACAGATAGAGACCCAGTACTTC.

The chain combines TRBV6-2 or TRBV6-3 with TRBJ1-5; no clear D. V lost 2 bases to trimming and J lost 5 bases, with 4 bases between them. Germline V lookup: CDR1 MNHEY, CDR2 SVGEGT. The CDR3 covers 12 residues. The CDR3 DNA follows: TGTGCCAGCAGTTACGGTTATCAGCCCCAGCATTTT. Residues: CASSYGYQPQHF.

This clonotype showed up just a few times. This chain joins TRBV14 and TRBJ2-1; D could derive from TRBD1 or TRBD2 (5 bases each). V was trimmed by 4 bases and J by 7 bases, leaving 17 bases between them. CDR1 is SGHDN, CDR2 FVKESK, per germline. The CDR3 sequence is 15 residues long. The chain's CDR3 is CASSPRSRGVNEQFF. The CDR3 coding sequence is TGTGCCAGCAGCCCCCGGAGTAGAGGGGTGAATGAGCAGTTCTTC.

The rearrangement links TRBV12-3 or TRBV12-4 to TRBJ2-7; 9 bases fit TRBD1. With 6 bases clipped from V and 2 bases from J, the junction kept 2 bases outside the gene matches. This CDR3 has 13 residues. The CDR3 sequence: CASSRTGAYEQYV. CDR3 nucleotide sequence: TGTGCCAGCAGCCGGACAGGGGCCTACGAGCAGTACGTC.